The 10 T cell receptor beta chains listed next were all sequenced from one sample in a study of tumor-infiltrating lymphocytes in primary liver carcinoma. Blood RNA was derived from unsorted whole blood, and germline DNA was extracted too. The researchers produced TCR beta cDNA from approximately 460 ng total RNA with a constant-region primer. Three nested multiplex PCR rounds, a slightly modified ARM-PCR method, built the TCR beta libraries. The opening two PCR rounds, 10 cycles each, paired TRBV1-TRBV30 forward primers with a C-beta reverse primer. TCRdb re-called the multiplex PCR reads through MiXCR, storing one row per CDR3 protein. The sample lists around 330,000 distinct CDR3 sequences, 65% seen once, with roughly 10% in the top ten. What was sequenced was peripheral blood. The receptors were sampled from a man in his forties or fifties with primary liver carcinoma and hepatitis B virus infection.

As concerns this clonotype: Just one base apart from a much larger clone, this may be a read error. V usage is TRBV7-9 and J usage is TRBJ2-1, with 7 nucleotides matching TRBD2. Per the germline V gene, CDR1 is SEHNR and CDR2 is FQNEAQ (reference sequence). The CDR3 is made up of 15 amino acids. J was trimmed by 9 bases and V by 1 base; bases with no gene match: 9. Written as DNA, the CDR3 is TGTGCCAGCAGCTTAGGTTCTAGCGGTGTGGGTGAGCAGTTCTTC. Amino acids: CASSLGSSGVGEQFF.

The V gene is TRBV10-3, the J gene TRBJ2-3; D unclear. V was cut by 6 bases and J by 6 bases, with 16 bases left in between. The length of the CDR3 is 14 residues. Germline CDR1 is ENHRY and CDR2 is SYGVKD. Written as DNA, the CDR3 is TGTGCCATCAGGGTCATCACGGTCGGGGATACGCAGTATTTT. It is translated as CAIRVITVGDTQYF.

Details on this clonotype: Since a much larger clone is just one base distant, this may be a read error. The rearrangement links TRBV11-2 to TRBJ2-7; D possibly corresponds to TRBD2 (6 bases). The CDR3 has 12 amino acids. From germline, CDR1 is SGHAT and CDR2 FQNNGV. In DNA, the CDR3 is TGTACCAGCAGCCCAGGGAGGTACGAGCAGTACTTC. This encodes CTSSPGRYEQYF. Combining the CDR3 with reference TRBV11-2 and TRBJ2-7 gives the whole variable domain EAGVAQSPRYKIIEKRQSVAFWCNPISGHATLYWYQQILGQGPKLLIQFQNNGVVDDSQLPKDRFSAERLKGVDSTLKIQPAKLEDSAVYLCTSSPGRYEQYFGPGTRLTVT.

As for this clonotype: A much larger clone lies one base from this, so it may be a read error. The V gene is TRBV4-2, the J gene TRBJ1-1, with D hard to call. The CDR3 loop spans 14 amino acids. CDR1 and CDR2 from the germline V gene are LGHNA and YNFKEQ. V was cut by 5 bases and J by 1 base, with 11 bases left in between. The DNA of the CDR3 is TGTGCCAGCAGCACAGCGGGCGGGAACACTGAAGCTTTCTTT. This encodes CASSTAGGNTEAFF.

With respect to this clonotype: The germline gene is not matched at one end of the junction; a read error may be the cause. The rearrangement links TRBV29-1 to TRBJ2-5; 16 bases fit TRBD2. The CDR3 has 14 residues. Germline loops: CDR1 SQVTM, CDR2 ANQGSEA. This chain's CDR3 is CSGGTSGRGETQHF. The CDR3 DNA follows: TGCAGCGGAGGGACTAGCGGGAGGGGAGAGACCCAGCACTTC.

This clonotype was counted ten times or more. This rearrangement joins TRBV29-1 to TRBJ2-3; the D gene is possibly TRBD2 (6 bases). V was clipped by 3 bases and J by 10 bases, with 23 bases between them. CDR3 length equals 15 residues. The germline V gene has CDR1 SQVTM and CDR2 ANQGSEA. The CDR3: CSVEEGHVADAPQYF. Here the CDR3 DNA reads TGCAGCGTTGAGGAGGGTCACGTAGCAGATGCACCGCAGTATTTT.

About this clonotype itself: A clone one base away is much larger, so this may be a read error. The chain employs TRBV4-2 and TRBJ2-3; 7 bases line up with TRBD1. CDR3 size: 16 residues. Looked up from germline, CDR1 is LGHNA and CDR2 is YNFKEQ. CDR3 nucleotide sequence: TGTGCCAGCAGCCAAGAGTGGCCCATTGGGACAGATACGCAGTTTTTT. Translation gives CASSQEWPIGTDTQFF.

Worth noting for this clonotype: A much larger clone differs from this one at a single base, so this may be a read error. The J gene is TRBJ2-7, the V gene TRBV4-2; D gene ambiguous. The CDR3 consists of 15 residues. Germline V gene lookup returns CDR1 LGHNA and CDR2 YNFKEQ. The chain's CDR3 is CVSSQEWAPLYEQYF. CDR3 nucleotide sequence: TGCGTCAGCAGCCAAGAATGGGCCCCCTTATACGAGCAGTACTTC.

In this sample, this clonotype turned up a few times. The V and J genes are TRBV25-1 and TRBJ1-2, with no clear D. Germline CDR1 is MGHDK and CDR2 is SYGVNS. CDR3 length: 13 amino acids. V dropped 1 base and J dropped 2 bases, with 5 bases sitting between them. This CDR3 is CASSEWENYGYTF. CDR3 coding DNA: TGTGCCAGCAGTGAATGGGAAAACTATGGCTACACCTTC.

This clonotype was picked up many times. The V call is TRBV11-1, the J call TRBJ2-5; TRBD2 aligns across 9 bases. The germline V gene has CDR1 SGHAT and CDR2 FQDESV (reference sequence). The CDR3 is 15 amino acids. After removal of 0 bases from V and 5 bases from J, the junction contained 4 bases not matched to a gene. The CDR3 loop reads CASSLALAGAETQYF. CDR3 sequence (DNA): TGTGCCAGCAGCTTAGCATTAGCGGGAGCGGAGACCCAGTACTTC. The full variable domain, completed using reference TRBV11-1 and TRBJ2-5, is EAEVAQSPRYKITEKSQAVAFWCDPISGHATLYWYRQILGQGPELLVQFQDESVVDDSQLPKDRFSAERLKGVDSTLKIQPAELGDSAMYLCASSLALAGAETQYFGPGTRLLVL.